These T cell receptor beta chains were read from a single sample in a study of shared clonotypes between healthy human individuals. TCRdb's copy holds only in-frame clones and misses some; the assay was immunoSEQ multiplex PCR. The repertoire consists of millions of clones, with roughly 92% occurring once and the leading ten covering roughly 0.14%. Sequencing input: naive CD4+ T cells sorted from blood. The receptors derive from a man aged 18 to 30 in good health. The CDR3 runs from the conserved cysteine through the conserved F or W. D genes are given only for firm matches. The listing skips clone size in some rows; elsewhere it reads once, few, many or a size class.

clone size: -
D gene: TRBD2
J gene: TRBJ2-6
V gene: TRBV18
CDR3 protein: CASSPAEGGRGANVLTF
CDR3 DNA: TGTGCCAGCTCACCTGCCGAGGGAGGGCGTGGGGCCAACGTCCTGACTTTC

clone size: -
D gene: -
J gene: TRBJ1-6
V gene: TRBV18
CDR3 protein: CASSAISSYNSPLHF
CDR3 DNA: TGTGCCAGCTCAGCCATTAGCTCCTATAATTCACCCCTCCACTTT

clone size: -
D gene: TRBD1
J gene: TRBJ2-2
V gene: TRBV27
CDR3 protein: CASSLGTGGTNTGELFF
CDR3 DNA: TGTGCCAGCAGTTTAGGGACAGGGGGAACGAACACCGGGGAGCTGTTTTTT

clone size: -
D gene: TRBD1
J gene: TRBJ2-7
V gene: TRBV5-1
CDR3 protein: CASSLEGTGIYEQYF
CDR3 DNA: TGCGCCAGCAGCTTGGAGGGGACAGGGATCTACGAGCAGTACTTC

clone size: -
D gene: -
J gene: TRBJ2-1
V gene: TRBV7-9
CDR3 protein: CASSKISRSSYNEQFF
CDR3 DNA: TGTGCCAGCAGCAAAATTAGCCGGAGCTCCTACAATGAGCAGTTCTTC

clone size: -
D gene: -
J gene: TRBJ2-3
V gene: TRBV9
CDR3 protein: CASSVDLGTTDMQYF
CDR3 DNA: TGTGCCAGCAGCGTAGATCTGGGGACCACAGATATGCAGTATTTT

clone size: -
D gene: TRBD2
J gene: TRBJ2-1
V gene: TRBV6-1
CDR3 protein: CASSGAGKRYNEQFF
CDR3 DNA: TGTGCCAGCAGCGGAGCGGGAAAGAGGTACAATGAGCAGTTCTTC

clone size: few
D gene: -
J gene: TRBJ1-1
V gene: TRBV10-1
CDR3 protein: CASSVAMNTEAFF
CDR3 DNA: TGCGCCAGCAGCGTAGCTATGAACACTGAAGCTTTCTTT

clone size: few
D gene: -
J gene: TRBJ1-2
V gene: TRBV5-4
CDR3 protein: CASSLVQGYYGYTF
CDR3 DNA: TGTGCCAGCAGCTTGGTGCAGGGTTACTATGGCTACACCTTC

clone size: once
D gene: -
J gene: TRBJ2-5
V gene: TRBV5-4
CDR3 protein: CASSFGQETQYF
CDR3 DNA: TGTGCCAGCAGCTTTGGCCAAGAGACCCAGTACTTC

clone size: -
D gene: -
J gene: TRBJ1-2
V gene: TRBV10-3
CDR3 protein: CAITGPGSDGYTF
CDR3 DNA: TGTGCCATCACAGGGCCCGGTAGCGATGGCTACACCTTC

clone size: -
D gene: -
J gene: TRBJ2-5
V gene: TRBV11-2
CDR3 protein: CASSPRQLQETQYF
CDR3 DNA: TGTGCCAGCAGCCCTAGACAGCTACAAGAGACCCAGTACTTC

clone size: -
D gene: -
J gene: TRBJ2-5
V gene: TRBV11-2
CDR3 protein: CASSLPGRETQYF
CDR3 DNA: TGTGCCAGCAGCTTACCGGGCCGTGAGACCCAGTACTTC

clone size: -
D gene: -
J gene: TRBJ2-1
V gene: TRBV14
CDR3 protein: CASSQDSPREQFF
CDR3 DNA: TGTGCCAGCAGCCAAGATTCTCCGCGTGAGCAGTTCTTC

clone size: -
D gene: -
J gene: TRBJ1-1
V gene: TRBV5-6
CDR3 protein: CASSLDRSVGKAFF
CDR3 DNA: TGTGCCAGCAGCTTGGATCGTTCAGTGGGAAAAGCTTTCTTT

clone size: few
D gene: -
J gene: TRBJ1-1
V gene: TRBV30
CDR3 protein: CAWSGGGGGAFF
CDR3 DNA: TGTGCCTGGAGTGGGGGCGGAGGAGGAGCTTTCTTT

clone size: once
D gene: -
J gene: TRBJ1-2
V gene: TRBV30
CDR3 protein: CAWSPGPLPVYGYTF
CDR3 DNA: TGTGCCTGGAGTCCCGGGCCTCTCCCTGTGTATGGCTACACCTTC

clone size: few
D gene: TRBD2
J gene: TRBJ2-1
V gene: TRBV7-8
CDR3 protein: CASSTPGLAGGLGEQFF
CDR3 DNA: TGTGCCAGCAGCACCCCGGGACTAGCGGGAGGACTGGGTGAGCAGTTCTTC

clone size: -
D gene: -
J gene: TRBJ2-3
V gene: TRBV5-4
CDR3 protein: CASSLEGPTDTQYF
CDR3 DNA: TGTGCCAGCAGCTTGGAAGGCCCCACAGATACGCAGTATTTT

clone size: -
D gene: TRBD1
J gene: TRBJ1-2
V gene: TRBV5-4
CDR3 protein: CASSSRRDRDFYGYTF
CDR3 DNA: TGTGCCAGCAGCAGCCGTCGGGACAGGGACTTCTATGGCTACACCTTC

clone size: -
D gene: -
J gene: TRBJ1-4
V gene: TRBV29-1
CDR3 protein: CSARGRGATNEKLFF
CDR3 DNA: TGCAGCGCGAGAGGCAGGGGAGCAACTAATGAAAAACTGTTTTTT

clone size: -
D gene: TRBD2
J gene: TRBJ2-4
V gene: TRBV5-1
CDR3 protein: CASSLQVGGQNIQYF
CDR3 DNA: TGCGCCAGCAGCTTGCAGGTGGGAGGGCAAAACATTCAGTACTTC

clone size: -
D gene: -
J gene: TRBJ1-6
V gene: TRBV18
CDR3 protein: CASSSSIWALHF
CDR3 DNA: TGTGCCAGCTCATCCTCGATCTGGGCCCTCCACTTT

clone size: -
D gene: -
J gene: TRBJ1-2
V gene: TRBV18
CDR3 protein: CASSSFSGENYGYTF
CDR3 DNA: TGTGCCAGCTCGTCGTTTTCGGGGGAGAACTATGGCTACACCTTC

clone size: -
D gene: -
J gene: TRBJ2-5
V gene: TRBV5-1
CDR3 protein: CASSLVPGTQETQYF
CDR3 DNA: TGCGCCAGCAGCTTGGTGCCGGGAACACAAGAGACCCAGTACTTC

clone size: -
D gene: -
J gene: TRBJ2-5
V gene: TRBV5-4
CDR3 protein: CASSLVYEQETQYF
CDR3 DNA: TGTGCCAGCAGCTTGGTCTACGAACAAGAGACCCAGTACTTC

clone size: -
D gene: TRBD1
J gene: TRBJ2-1
V gene: TRBV2
CDR3 protein: CASSEVGTGSVREFNEQFF
CDR3 DNA: TGTGCCAGCAGTGAAGTTGGGACAGGGTCCGTGCGAGAGTTCAATGAGCAGTTCTTC

clone size: -
D gene: TRBD2
J gene: TRBJ2-5
V gene: TRBV11-2
CDR3 protein: CASTGLAGETQYF
CDR3 DNA: TGTGCCAGCACCGGGCTAGCGGGAGAGACCCAGTACTTC

clone size: -
D gene: -
J gene: TRBJ2-1
V gene: TRBV6-6
CDR3 protein: CASSSSDRGSYNEQFF
CDR3 DNA: -

clone size: -
D gene: -
J gene: TRBJ1-1
V gene: TRBV11-2
CDR3 protein: CASSLDRRAGVWDTEAFF
CDR3 DNA: TGTGCCAGCAGCTTAGACCGCCGGGCAGGGGTGTGGGACACTGAAGCTTTCTTT

clone size: -
D gene: -
J gene: TRBJ1-6
V gene: TRBV6-5
CDR3 protein: CASSIGQFNSPLHF
CDR3 DNA: TGTGCCAGCAGTATTGGACAGTTTAATTCACCCCTCCACTTT

clone size: -
D gene: -
J gene: TRBJ2-1
V gene: TRBV30
CDR3 protein: CAWGLSGGSYNEQFF
CDR3 DNA: TGTGCCTGGGGTTTAAGCGGAGGCTCCTACAATGAGCAGTTCTTC

clone size: -
D gene: -
J gene: TRBJ2-2
V gene: TRBV7-2
CDR3 protein: CASSLVISSGELFF
CDR3 DNA: TGTGCCAGCAGCTTAGTTATCTCTTCCGGGGAGCTGTTTTTT

clone size: -
D gene: -
J gene: TRBJ2-1
V gene: TRBV9
CDR3 protein: CASSVVGQSYNEQFF
CDR3 DNA: TGTGCCAGCAGCGTAGTTGGACAGTCCTACAATGAGCAGTTCTTC

clone size: -
D gene: -
J gene: TRBJ2-2
V gene: TRBV5-1
CDR3 protein: CASSLGPAGELFF
CDR3 DNA: TGCGCCAGCAGCTTGGGACCGGCCGGGGAGCTGTTTTTT

clone size: -
D gene: -
J gene: TRBJ2-7
V gene: TRBV6-5
CDR3 protein: CASSYSNLYEQYF
CDR3 DNA: TGTGCCAGCAGTTACTCGAACCTCTACGAGCAGTACTTC

clone size: -
D gene: -
J gene: TRBJ1-1
V gene: TRBV11-2
CDR3 protein: CASSLDHGGNTEAFF
CDR3 DNA: TGTGCCAGCAGCTTAGATCACGGGGGGAACACTGAAGCTTTCTTT

clone size: -
D gene: TRBD1
J gene: TRBJ1-2
V gene: TRBV28
CDR3 protein: CASSFPLGQIYGYTF
CDR3 DNA: TGTGCCAGCAGTTTTCCCCTGGGACAGATTTATGGCTACACCTTC

clone size: once
D gene: -
J gene: TRBJ2-5
V gene: TRBV7-8
CDR3 protein: CASSGKDGLFQETQYF
CDR3 DNA: TGTGCCAGCAGCGGCAAGGACGGCCTCTTCCAAGAGACCCAGTACTTC

clone size: -
D gene: -
J gene: TRBJ2-7
V gene: TRBV18
CDR3 protein: CASSLNGDVGYEQYF
CDR3 DNA: TGTGCCAGCTCACTGAACGGAGATGTTGGCTACGAGCAGTACTTC

clone size: -
D gene: TRBD1
J gene: TRBJ1-1
V gene: TRBV6-5
CDR3 protein: CASSYLGQGSEAFF
CDR3 DNA: TGTGCCAGCAGTTACTTGGGACAGGGGTCTGAAGCTTTCTTT

clone size: -
D gene: -
J gene: TRBJ2-7
V gene: TRBV5-4
CDR3 protein: CASSLARTFQSSYEQYF
CDR3 DNA: TGTGCCAGCAGCTTGGCAAGGACTTTCCAGAGCTCCTACGAGCAGTACTTC

clone size: -
D gene: -
J gene: TRBJ2-3
V gene: TRBV2
CDR3 protein: CASSDPPADTQYF
CDR3 DNA: TGTGCCAGCAGTGACCCCCCGGCAGATACGCAGTATTTT

clone size: -
D gene: -
J gene: TRBJ2-3
V gene: TRBV7-2
CDR3 protein: CASSLWEPRTDTQYF
CDR3 DNA: TGTGCCAGCAGCTTATGGGAGCCCCGCACAGATACGCAGTATTTT

clone size: -
D gene: TRBD1
J gene: TRBJ2-1
V gene: TRBV10-1
CDR3 protein: CASSGQGINNEQFF
CDR3 DNA: TGCGCCAGCAGTGGACAGGGGATCAACAATGAGCAGTTCTTC

clone size: -
D gene: -
J gene: TRBJ1-5
V gene: TRBV5-6
CDR3 protein: CASSLAQGLSNQPQHF
CDR3 DNA: TGTGCCAGCAGCTTGGCTCAGGGTCTTAGCAATCAGCCCCAGCATTTT

clone size: -
D gene: TRBD1
J gene: TRBJ2-1
V gene: TRBV5-1
CDR3 protein: CASSLWDRDDNEQFF
CDR3 DNA: TGCGCCAGCAGCCTATGGGACAGGGACGACAATGAGCAGTTCTTC

clone size: -
D gene: TRBD2
J gene: TRBJ2-1
V gene: TRBV27
CDR3 protein: CASSPRLAGGSYNEQFF
CDR3 DNA: TGTGCCAGCAGTCCGAGACTAGCGGGTGGGTCCTACAATGAGCAGTTCTTC

clone size: -
D gene: TRBD2
J gene: TRBJ2-3
V gene: TRBV5-4
CDR3 protein: CASSFGGRSRTDTQYF
CDR3 DNA: TGTGCCAGCAGCTTTGGCGGGAGGAGTCGGACAGATACGCAGTATTTT

clone size: -
D gene: -
J gene: TRBJ1-3
V gene: TRBV4-1
CDR3 protein: CASSQDAVWGNTIYF
CDR3 DNA: TGCGCCAGCAGCCAAGATGCGGTATGGGGGAACACCATATATTTT

clone size: -
D gene: -
J gene: TRBJ2-5
V gene: TRBV2
CDR3 protein: CASSAERGGETQYF
CDR3 DNA: TGTGCCAGCAGTGCAGAACGGGGTGGCGAGACCCAGTACTTC

clone size: -
D gene: TRBD1
J gene: TRBJ2-7
V gene: TRBV5-6
CDR3 protein: CASSWDRDEQYF
CDR3 DNA: TGTGCCAGCAGCTGGGACAGGGACGAGCAGTACTTC

clone size: -
D gene: -
J gene: TRBJ1-1
V gene: TRBV21-1
CDR3 protein: CASSNTRGESRVMNTEAFF
CDR3 DNA: TGTGCCAGCAGCAATACCCGAGGGGAGTCGAGAGTCATGAACACTGAAGCTTTCTTT

clone size: -
D gene: -
J gene: TRBJ1-2
V gene: TRBV5-4
CDR3 protein: CASSSGTAYGYTF
CDR3 DNA: TGTGCCAGCAGTTCCGGGACGGCATATGGCTACACCTTC

clone size: -
D gene: TRBD1
J gene: TRBJ1-5
V gene: TRBV5-1
CDR3 protein: CASSPGQHYSNQPQHF
CDR3 DNA: TGCGCCAGCAGCCCGGGACAGCATTATAGCAATCAGCCCCAGCATTTT

clone size: -
D gene: -
J gene: TRBJ1-4
V gene: TRBV19
CDR3 protein: CASSTGQWNEKLFF
CDR3 DNA: TGTGCCAGTAGTACAGGACAGTGGAATGAAAAACTGTTTTTT

clone size: -
D gene: -
J gene: TRBJ1-2
V gene: TRBV19
CDR3 protein: CASLSLDGNYGYTF
CDR3 DNA: TGTGCCAGTCTCTCCCTGGACGGGAACTATGGCTACACCTTC

clone size: once
D gene: TRBD2
J gene: TRBJ2-1
V gene: TRBV7-6
CDR3 protein: CASSLASLAGVVNEQFF
CDR3 DNA: TGTGCCAGCAGCTTAGCGAGCCTAGCGGGAGTGGTTAATGAGCAGTTCTTC